This T cell receptor beta chain is drawn from a study of T cell clones after liver transplantation. Overall study context: At least one year of complete immunosuppression withdrawal without enzymes over twice normal defined tolerance.

Profiling relied on immunoSEQ multiplex PCR, and the TCRdb table lists in-frame clones only, not all of them. The sample carries fewer than 110,000 clones, under 90% recorded once. This TCR derives from a human patient who received a liver transplant. Some of the T cells may derive from the graft donor. Sequences were derived from CD4+ T cells from blood, sampled approximately 45 months after liver transplant.

CDR3 bases: TGTGCCAGCAGCTTAGCAATCGGCAGGGGCGACGAGCAGTACTTC. Translation gives CASSLAIGRGDEQYF. The chain uses TRBV7-8 and TRBJ2-7; possibly TRBD1 for D (6 bases). The CDR3 is made up of 15 amino acids. V was shortened by 0 bases and J by 5 bases, with 14 bases between the two germline ends. Germline V gene lookup returns CDR1 SGHVS and CDR2 FQNEAQ.